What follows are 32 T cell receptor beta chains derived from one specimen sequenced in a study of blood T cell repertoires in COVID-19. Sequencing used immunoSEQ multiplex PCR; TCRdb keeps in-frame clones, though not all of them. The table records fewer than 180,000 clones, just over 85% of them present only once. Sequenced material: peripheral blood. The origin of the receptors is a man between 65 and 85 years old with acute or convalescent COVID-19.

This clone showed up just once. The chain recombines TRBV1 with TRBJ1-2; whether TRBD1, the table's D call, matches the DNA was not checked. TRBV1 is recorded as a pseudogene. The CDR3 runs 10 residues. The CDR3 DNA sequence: TGCACCAGGGACAGGGACGGCTACACCTTC. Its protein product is CTRDRDGYTF.

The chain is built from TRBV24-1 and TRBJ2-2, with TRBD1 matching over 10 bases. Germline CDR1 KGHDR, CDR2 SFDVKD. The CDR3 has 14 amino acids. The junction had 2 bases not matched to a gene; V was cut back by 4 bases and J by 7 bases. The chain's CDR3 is CATSEGQGIGELFF. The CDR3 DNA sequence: TGTGCCACCAGTGAGGGACAGGGGATCGGGGAGCTGTTTTTT.

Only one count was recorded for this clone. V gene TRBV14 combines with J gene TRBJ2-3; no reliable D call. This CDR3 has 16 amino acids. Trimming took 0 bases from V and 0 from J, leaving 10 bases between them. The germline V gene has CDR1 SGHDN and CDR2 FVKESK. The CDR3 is CASSQEESPSTDTQYF. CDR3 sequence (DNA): TGTGCCAGCAGCCAAGAGGAGAGTCCTAGCACAGATACGCAGTATTTT. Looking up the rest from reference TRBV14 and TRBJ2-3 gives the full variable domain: EAGVTQFPSHSVIEKGQTVTLRCDPISGHDNLYWYRRVMGKEIKFLLHFVKESKQDESGMPNNRFLAERTGGTYSTLKVQPAELEDSGVYFCASSQEESPSTDTQYFGPGTRLTVL.

The DNA for the CDR3 is TGTGCCAGTACTTCTCCTCTAGCGGGAGGGGTCAATGAGCAGTTCTTC. This gives the protein CASTSPLAGGVNEQFF. This sequence joins TRBV19 and TRBJ2-1; the match to TRBD2 covers 12 bases. Germline CDR1 reads LNHDA; CDR2 reads SQIVND (reference sequence). V gave up 7 bases and J gave up 6 bases; unmatched junction bases: 10. This CDR3 spans 16 amino acids. The whole variable domain, remainder taken from reference TRBV19 and TRBJ2-1, is DGGITQSPKYLFRKEGQNVTLSCEQNLNHDAMYWYRQDPGQGLRLIYYSQIVNDFQKGDIAEGYSVSREKKESFPLTVTSAQKNPTAFYLCASTSPLAGGVNEQFFGPGTRLTVL.

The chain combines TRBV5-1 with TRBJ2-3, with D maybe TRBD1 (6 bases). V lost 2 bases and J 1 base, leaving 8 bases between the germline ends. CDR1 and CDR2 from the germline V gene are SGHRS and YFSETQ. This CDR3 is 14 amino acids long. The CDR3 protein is CASSFRTGTDTQYF. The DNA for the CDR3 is TGCGCCAGCAGCTTCCGGACAGGCACAGATACGCAGTATTTT.

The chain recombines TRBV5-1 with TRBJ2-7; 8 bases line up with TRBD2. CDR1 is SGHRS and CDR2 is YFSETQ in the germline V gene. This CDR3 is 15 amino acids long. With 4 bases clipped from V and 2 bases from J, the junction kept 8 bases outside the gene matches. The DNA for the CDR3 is TGCGCCAGCAGCCTTGATCCGGGAGGGACCTACGAGCAGTACTTC. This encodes CASSLDPGGTYEQYF.

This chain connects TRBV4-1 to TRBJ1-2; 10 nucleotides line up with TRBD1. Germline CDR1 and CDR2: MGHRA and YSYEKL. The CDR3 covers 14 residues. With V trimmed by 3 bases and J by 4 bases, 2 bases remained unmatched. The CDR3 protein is CASSQGQGSYGYTF. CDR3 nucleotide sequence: TGCGCCAGCAGCCAGGGACAGGGGAGCTATGGCTACACCTTC.

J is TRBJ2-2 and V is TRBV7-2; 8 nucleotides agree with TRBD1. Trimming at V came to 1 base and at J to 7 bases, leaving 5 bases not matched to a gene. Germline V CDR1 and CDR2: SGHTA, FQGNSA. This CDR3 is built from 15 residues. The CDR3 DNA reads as TGTGCCAGCAGCTTAGACGGACAGGGCGTCGGGGAGCTGTTTTTT. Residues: CASSLDGQGVGELFF.

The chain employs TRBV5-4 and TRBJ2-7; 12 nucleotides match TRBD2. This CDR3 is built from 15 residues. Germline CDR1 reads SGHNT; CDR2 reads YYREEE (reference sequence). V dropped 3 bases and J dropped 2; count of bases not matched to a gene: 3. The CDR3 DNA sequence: TGTGCCAGCAGCTACGGACTAGCGGGAACCTACGAGCAGTACTTC. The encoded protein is CASSYGLAGTYEQYF.

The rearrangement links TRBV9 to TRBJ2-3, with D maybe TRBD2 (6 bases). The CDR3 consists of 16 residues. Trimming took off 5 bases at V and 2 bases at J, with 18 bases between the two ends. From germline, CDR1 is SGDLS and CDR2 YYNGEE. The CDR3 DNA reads TGTGCCAGCAGTCTCCCGGGGGAGCAGGACACAGATACGCAGTATTTT. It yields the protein CASSLPGEQDTDTQYF.

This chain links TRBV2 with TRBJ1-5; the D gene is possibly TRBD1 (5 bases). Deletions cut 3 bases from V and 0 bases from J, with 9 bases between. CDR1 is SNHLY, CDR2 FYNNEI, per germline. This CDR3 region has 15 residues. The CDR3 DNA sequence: TGTGCCAGCAGTGAGGGGCGTTCTAGCAATCAGCCCCAGCATTTT. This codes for CASSEGRSSNQPQHF.

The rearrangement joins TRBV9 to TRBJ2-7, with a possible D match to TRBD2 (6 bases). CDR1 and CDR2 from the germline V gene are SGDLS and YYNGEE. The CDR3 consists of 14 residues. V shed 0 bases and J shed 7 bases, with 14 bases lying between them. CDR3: CASSVEERRGEQYF. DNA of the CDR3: TGTGCCAGCAGCGTAGAAGAGAGGCGGGGAGAGCAGTACTTC.

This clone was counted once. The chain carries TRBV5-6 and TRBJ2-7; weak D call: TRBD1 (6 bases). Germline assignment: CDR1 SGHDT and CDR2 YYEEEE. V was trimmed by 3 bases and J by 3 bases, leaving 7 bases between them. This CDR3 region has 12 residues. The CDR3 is CASSSGHYEQYF. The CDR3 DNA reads TGTGCCAGCAGCTCGGGACACTACGAGCAGTACTTC.

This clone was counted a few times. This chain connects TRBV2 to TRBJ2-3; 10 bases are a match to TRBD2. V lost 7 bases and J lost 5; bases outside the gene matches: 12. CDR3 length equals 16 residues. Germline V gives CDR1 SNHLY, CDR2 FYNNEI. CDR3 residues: CASMGSLAGVGDTQYF. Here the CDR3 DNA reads TGTGCCAGCATGGGTTCCCTAGCGGGAGTGGGAGATACGCAGTATTTT.

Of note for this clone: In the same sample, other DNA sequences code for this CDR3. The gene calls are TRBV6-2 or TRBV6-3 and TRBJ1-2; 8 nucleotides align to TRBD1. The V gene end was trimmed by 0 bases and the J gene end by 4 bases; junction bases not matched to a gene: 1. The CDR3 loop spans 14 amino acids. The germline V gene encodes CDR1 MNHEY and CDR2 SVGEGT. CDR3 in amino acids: CASSYSTGGYGYTF. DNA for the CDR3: TGTGCCAGCAGTTACTCTACAGGGGGCTATGGCTACACCTTC.

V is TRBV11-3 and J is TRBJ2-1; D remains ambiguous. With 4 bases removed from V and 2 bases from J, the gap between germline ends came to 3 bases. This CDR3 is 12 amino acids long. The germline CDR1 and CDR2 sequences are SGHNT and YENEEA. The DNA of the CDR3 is TGTGCCAGCAGCTCCGCCTACAATGAGCAGTTCTTC. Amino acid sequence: CASSSAYNEQFF.

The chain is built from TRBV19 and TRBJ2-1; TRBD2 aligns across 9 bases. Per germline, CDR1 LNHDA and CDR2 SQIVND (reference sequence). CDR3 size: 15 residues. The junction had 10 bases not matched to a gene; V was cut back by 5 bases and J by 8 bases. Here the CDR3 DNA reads TGTGCCAGTAGTGCCAAGGCAGCGGGAGGCTATGAGCAGTTCTTC. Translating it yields CASSAKAAGGYEQFF.

CDR3 bases: TGTGCCAGCATTTCGGGACAGGGGAATTCACCCCTCCACTTT. It specifies CASISGQGNSPLHF. The rearrangement links TRBV2 to TRBJ1-6; 10 positions match TRBD1. The CDR3 sequence is 14 residues long. Trimming cost V 7 bases and J 7 bases; bases outside gene matches: 4. Germline-derived CDR1 and CDR2 are SNHLY and FYNNEI.

The DNA of the CDR3 is TGTGCCAGCAGCCCCCAGAGGGCCGGGACGCAGTATTTT. It specifies CASSPQRAGTQYF. The chain combines TRBV12-3 or TRBV12-4 with TRBJ2-3; possibly TRBD2 for D (5 bases). The CDR3 has 13 residues. V was pared by 6 bases and J by 9 bases, with 16 bases between.

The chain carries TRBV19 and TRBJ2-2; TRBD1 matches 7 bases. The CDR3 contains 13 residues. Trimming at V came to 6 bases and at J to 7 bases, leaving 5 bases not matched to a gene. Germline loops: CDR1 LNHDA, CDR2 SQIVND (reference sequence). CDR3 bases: TGTGCCAGTAGCTCAGGGGGAGTCGGGGAGCTGTTTTTT. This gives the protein CASSSGGVGELFF.

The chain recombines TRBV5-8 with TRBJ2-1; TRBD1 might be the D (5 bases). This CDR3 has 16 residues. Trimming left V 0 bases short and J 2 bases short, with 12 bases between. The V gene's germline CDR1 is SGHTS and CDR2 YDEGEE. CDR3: CASSLGQPTPYNEQFF. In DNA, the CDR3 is TGTGCCAGCAGCTTGGGACAGCCGACACCCTACAATGAGCAGTTCTTC.

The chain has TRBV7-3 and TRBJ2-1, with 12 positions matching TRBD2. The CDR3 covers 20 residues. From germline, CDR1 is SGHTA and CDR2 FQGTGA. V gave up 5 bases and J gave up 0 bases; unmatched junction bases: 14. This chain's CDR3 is CASSAHTGTSGYSSYNEQFF. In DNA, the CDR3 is TGTGCCAGCAGCGCCCACACCGGGACTAGCGGGTATAGCTCCTACAATGAGCAGTTCTTC.

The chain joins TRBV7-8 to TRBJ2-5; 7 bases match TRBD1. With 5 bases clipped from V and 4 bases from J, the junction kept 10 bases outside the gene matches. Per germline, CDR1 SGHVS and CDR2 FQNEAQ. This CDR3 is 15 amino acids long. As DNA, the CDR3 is TGTGCCAGCAGCCCAAGAGTACAGGGGCGAGAGACCCAGTACTTC. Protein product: CASSPRVQGRETQYF.

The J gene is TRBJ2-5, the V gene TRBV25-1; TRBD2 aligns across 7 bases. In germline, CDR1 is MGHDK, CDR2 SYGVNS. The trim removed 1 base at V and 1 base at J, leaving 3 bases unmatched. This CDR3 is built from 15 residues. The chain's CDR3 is CASSESGGGQETQYF. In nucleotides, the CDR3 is TGTGCCAGCAGTGAATCGGGCGGGGGCCAAGAGACCCAGTACTTC.

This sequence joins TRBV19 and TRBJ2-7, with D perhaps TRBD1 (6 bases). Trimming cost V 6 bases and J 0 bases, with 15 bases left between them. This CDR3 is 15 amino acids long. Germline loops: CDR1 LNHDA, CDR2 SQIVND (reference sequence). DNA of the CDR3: TGTGCCAGTAGCCTCGGGACATTGAGCTCCTACGAGCAGTACTTC. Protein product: CASSLGTLSSYEQYF.

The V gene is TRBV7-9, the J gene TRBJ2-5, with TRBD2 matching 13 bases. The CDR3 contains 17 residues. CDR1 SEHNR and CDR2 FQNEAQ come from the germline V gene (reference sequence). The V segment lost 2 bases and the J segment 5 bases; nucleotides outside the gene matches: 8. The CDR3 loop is CASSLRTSGRAVETQYF. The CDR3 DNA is TGTGCCAGCAGCTTACGCACTAGCGGGAGGGCCGTGGAGACCCAGTACTTC.

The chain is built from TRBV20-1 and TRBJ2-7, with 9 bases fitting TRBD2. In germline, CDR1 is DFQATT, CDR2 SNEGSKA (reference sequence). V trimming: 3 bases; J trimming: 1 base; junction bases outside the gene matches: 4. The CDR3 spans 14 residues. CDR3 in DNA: TGCAGTGCTAGTAGCGGGAGAGGATCCTACGAGCAGTACTTC. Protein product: CSASSGRGSYEQYF.

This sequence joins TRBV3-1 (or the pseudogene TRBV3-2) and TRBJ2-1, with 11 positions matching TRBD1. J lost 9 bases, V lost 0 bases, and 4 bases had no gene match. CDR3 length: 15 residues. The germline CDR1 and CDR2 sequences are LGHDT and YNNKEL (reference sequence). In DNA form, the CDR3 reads TGTGCCAGCAGCCAAGACGCCGGGACAGGGGGTGAGCAGTTCTTC. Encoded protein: CASSQDAGTGGEQFF.

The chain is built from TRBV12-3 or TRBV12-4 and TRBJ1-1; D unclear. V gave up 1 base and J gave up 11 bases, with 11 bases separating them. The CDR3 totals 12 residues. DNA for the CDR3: TGTGCCAGCAGTTTAGAGGTGCCGGGGGCTTTCTTT. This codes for CASSLEVPGAFF.

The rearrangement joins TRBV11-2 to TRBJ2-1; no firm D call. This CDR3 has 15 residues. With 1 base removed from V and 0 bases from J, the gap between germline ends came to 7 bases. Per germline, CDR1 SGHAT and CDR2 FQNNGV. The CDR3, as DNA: TGTGCCAGCAGCTTAGGTGACAACTCCTACAATGAGCAGTTCTTC. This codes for CASSLGDNSYNEQFF.

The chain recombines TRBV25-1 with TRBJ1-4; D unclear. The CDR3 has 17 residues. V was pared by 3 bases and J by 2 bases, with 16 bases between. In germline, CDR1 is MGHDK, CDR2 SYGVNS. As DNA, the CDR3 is TGTGCCAGCAGTGATCGGTCGCAATTACAGACTAATGAAAAACTGTTTTTT. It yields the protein CASSDRSQLQTNEKLFF.

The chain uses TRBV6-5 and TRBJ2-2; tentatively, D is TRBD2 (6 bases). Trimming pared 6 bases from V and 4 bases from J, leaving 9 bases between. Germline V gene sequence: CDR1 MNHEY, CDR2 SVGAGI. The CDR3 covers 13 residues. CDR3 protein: CASRRGSTGELFF. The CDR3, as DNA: TGTGCCAGCAGGCGGGGTAGCACCGGGGAGCTGTTTTTT.